This is a list of T cell receptor beta chains from one sample in a study of metastatic and nonmetastatic thyroid tumors. TCRdb used MiXCR to call clones anew from the PCR reads. The sample contains about 27,000 clones, approximately 15% of which appear only once. Sequencing was carried out using blood. The source is a male donor with papillary thyroid cancer or a benign thyroid nodule (not recorded which). Some clones in this sample may be carry-over from other donors' samples. Both conserved end residues are part of each CDR3. A D gene is named only where the DNA matches it firmly. Where a row states a size, it is once, few, many or the class of an expanded clone; other rows omit it.

J gene: TRBJ1-4; CDR3 length: 14; D gene: .; clone size: many; V gene: TRBV6-1; CDR3 protein: CASRGGDHNEKLFF; CDR3 DNA: TGTGCCAGCAGGGGAGGGGACCATAATGAAAAACTGTTTTTT
J gene: TRBJ1-1; CDR3 length: 13; D gene: .; clone size: many; V gene: TRBV20-1; CDR3 protein: CSARRDTHTEAFF; CDR3 DNA: TGCAGTGCTAGGAGAGACACGCACACTGAAGCTTTCTTT
J gene: TRBJ2-1; CDR3 length: 13; D gene: .; clone size: many; V gene: TRBV11-2; CDR3 protein: CASSLPGPHGRFF; CDR3 DNA: TGTGCCAGCAGCCTCCCGGGACCTCACGGCCGGTTCTTC
J gene: TRBJ2-3; CDR3 length: 17; D gene: TRBD1; clone size: .; V gene: TRBV20-1; CDR3 protein: CSAGLNPRQGYTDTQYF; CDR3 DNA: TGCAGTGCTGGTTTAAATCCGAGACAGGGATATACAGATACGCAGTATTTT
J gene: TRBJ2-6; CDR3 length: 18; D gene: .; clone size: many; V gene: TRBV4-1; CDR3 protein: CASSQGLLSRSGANVLTF; CDR3 DNA: TGCGCCAGCAGCCAAGGGCTACTATCCCGGTCTGGGGCCAACGTCCTGACTTTC
J gene: TRBJ2-1; CDR3 length: 15; D gene: TRBD2; clone size: .; V gene: TRBV11-1; CDR3 protein: CASSLGSGIYNEQFF; CDR3 DNA: TGTGCCAGCAGCTTAGGTAGCGGGATCTACAATGAGCAGTTCTTC
J gene: TRBJ2-1; CDR3 length: 16; D gene: TRBD2; clone size: few; V gene: TRBV19; CDR3 protein: CASIAGGGLARYEQFF; CDR3 DNA: TGTGCCAGTATTGCGGGTGGGGGACTAGCGCGCTATGAGCAGTTCTTC
J gene: TRBJ2-6; CDR3 length: 18; D gene: .; clone size: many; V gene: TRBV5-1; CDR3 protein: CASSFGDEDYSGANVLTF; CDR3 DNA: TGCGCCAGCAGCTTCGGGGACGAGGATTACTCTGGGGCCAACGTCCTGACTTTC
J gene: TRBJ2-5; CDR3 length: 14; D gene: .; clone size: many; V gene: TRBV7-2; CDR3 protein: CASSSRRVQETQYF; CDR3 DNA: TGTGCCAGCAGCTCCCGCAGGGTCCAAGAGACCCAGTACTTC
J gene: TRBJ2-3; CDR3 length: 16; D gene: TRBD2; clone size: .; V gene: TRBV5-1; CDR3 protein: CASSQASTSGTDTQYF; CDR3 DNA: TGCGCCAGCAGCCAAGCCTCGACTAGCGGCACAGATACGCAGTATTTT
J gene: TRBJ2-6; CDR3 length: 19; D gene: .; clone size: many; V gene: TRBV5-1; CDR3 protein: CASSPEEGFLSSGANVLTF; CDR3 DNA: TGCGCCAGCAGTCCTGAAGAAGGGTTCTTGTCCTCTGGGGCCAACGTCCTGACTTTC
J gene: TRBJ1-5; CDR3 length: 15; D gene: TRBD1; clone size: many; V gene: TRBV5-1; CDR3 protein: CASSLDGQGNQPQHF; CDR3 DNA: TGCGCCAGCAGCTTGGATGGACAGGGGAATCAGCCCCAGCATTTT
J gene: TRBJ2-7; CDR3 length: 11; D gene: .; clone size: many; V gene: TRBV14; CDR3 protein: CASSHGSEQYF; CDR3 DNA: TGTGCCAGCAGCCATGGATCCGAGCAGTACTTC
J gene: TRBJ1-5; CDR3 length: 14; D gene: .; clone size: many; V gene: TRBV7-9; CDR3 protein: CASSRTEGDQPQHF; CDR3 DNA: TGTGCCAGCAGCCGCACGGAAGGGGATCAGCCCCAGCATTTT
J gene: TRBJ2-7; CDR3 length: 12; D gene: .; clone size: .; V gene: TRBV2; CDR3 protein: CASSRDVYDQYF; CDR3 DNA: TGTGCCAGCAGTCGGGACGTATACGATCAGTACTTC
J gene: TRBJ1-1; CDR3 length: 13; D gene: .; clone size: many; V gene: TRBV5-6; CDR3 protein: CASSLRPGDWAFF; CDR3 DNA: TGTGCCAGCAGCTTGCGGCCCGGGGACTGGGCTTTCTTT
J gene: TRBJ2-7; CDR3 length: 15; D gene: TRBD2; clone size: medium-sized; V gene: TRBV20-1; CDR3 protein: CSARDDSGSKYEQYF; CDR3 DNA: TGCAGTGCTAGAGATGATAGCGGGAGTAAGTACGAGCAGTACTTC
J gene: TRBJ2-1; CDR3 length: 15; D gene: TRBD2; clone size: many; V gene: TRBV14; CDR3 protein: CASSQVSGGVNEQFF; CDR3 DNA: TGTGCCAGCAGCCAAGTCTCGGGGGGGGTCAATGAGCAGTTCTTC
J gene: TRBJ2-1; CDR3 length: 16; D gene: .; clone size: many; V gene: TRBV10-3; CDR3 protein: CATGAPQVLSYNEQFF; CDR3 DNA: TGTGCCACAGGGGCCCCCCAGGTTCTCTCCTACAATGAGCAGTTCTTC
J gene: TRBJ2-7; CDR3 length: 13; D gene: .; clone size: many; V gene: TRBV5-8; CDR3 protein: CASSLSFGYEQYF; CDR3 DNA: TGTGCCAGCAGCTTATCCTTCGGGTACGAGCAGTACTTC
J gene: TRBJ2-1; CDR3 length: 16; D gene: .; clone size: many; V gene: TRBV6-1; CDR3 protein: CASTPRRGVVGDEQFF; CDR3 DNA: TGTGCCAGCACCCCCCGTAGGGGGGTCGTTGGCGATGAGCAGTTCTTC
J gene: TRBJ2-7; CDR3 length: 13; D gene: .; clone size: .; V gene: TRBV19; CDR3 protein: CASSMASSSEHYF; CDR3 DNA: TGTGCCAGTAGCATGGCAAGTAGCAGCGAGCATTACTTC
J gene: TRBJ1-2; CDR3 length: 15; D gene: TRBD1; clone size: .; V gene: TRBV13; CDR3 protein: CASSLRKTGGYGYTF; CDR3 DNA: TGTGCCAGCAGCTTACGGAAGACAGGGGGATATGGCTACACCTTC
J gene: TRBJ2-7; CDR3 length: 17; D gene: TRBD2; clone size: .; V gene: TRBV28; CDR3 protein: CASSLGGLAGAILQQYF; CDR3 DNA: TGTGCCAGCAGTTTAGGGGGACTAGCGGGAGCCATTCTCCAGCAGTACTTC
J gene: TRBJ1-1; CDR3 length: 13; D gene: .; clone size: medium-sized; V gene: TRBV30; CDR3 protein: CAWSVYLELGAFF; CDR3 DNA: TGTGCCTGGAGTGTTTACTTAGAGTTAGGTGCTTTCTTT
J gene: TRBJ1-1; CDR3 length: 15; D gene: .; clone size: many; V gene: TRBV3-1; CDR3 protein: CASSRPSGLNTEAFF; CDR3 DNA: TGTGCCAGCAGCCGACCCTCGGGCTTGAACACTGAAGCTTTCTTT
J gene: TRBJ2-7; CDR3 length: 13; D gene: .; clone size: .; V gene: TRBV6-5; CDR3 protein: CSIRGPEGYEQYF; CDR3 DNA: TGTTCCATTCGAGGTCCCGAGGGCTACGAGCAGTACTTC
J gene: TRBJ1-2; CDR3 length: 12; D gene: .; clone size: many; V gene: TRBV6-4; CDR3 protein: CASSAGSYGYTF; CDR3 DNA: TGTGCCAGCAGTGCTGGTAGCTATGGCTACACCTTC
J gene: TRBJ2-7; CDR3 length: 15; D gene: .; clone size: many; V gene: TRBV3-1; CDR3 protein: CASSLSGAKTSEQYF; CDR3 DNA: TGTGCCAGCAGCCTGTCGGGCGCAAAAACTTCCGAGCAGTACTTC
J gene: TRBJ2-7; CDR3 length: 15; D gene: .; clone size: .; V gene: TRBV9; CDR3 protein: CASIGLNSHTYEQYF; CDR3 DNA: TGTGCCAGCATCGGCCTGAACAGTCACACCTACGAGCAGTACTTC
J gene: TRBJ2-1; CDR3 length: 16; D gene: .; clone size: many; V gene: TRBV28; CDR3 protein: CASSPLGGSSYNEQFF; CDR3 DNA: TGTGCCAGCAGCCCCCTTGGGGGAAGCTCCTACAATGAGCAGTTCTTC
J gene: TRBJ1-2; CDR3 length: 13; D gene: .; clone size: many; V gene: TRBV19; CDR3 protein: CASTLGGNYGYTF; CDR3 DNA: TGTGCCAGTACCCTCGGAGGAAACTATGGCTACACCTTC
J gene: TRBJ1-2; CDR3 length: 11; D gene: .; clone size: many; V gene: TRBV19; CDR3 protein: CASGGWKGYTF; CDR3 DNA: TGTGCCAGCGGCGGGTGGAAAGGCTACACCTTC
J gene: TRBJ1-2; CDR3 length: 13; D gene: TRBD1; clone size: many; V gene: TRBV30; CDR3 protein: CAWDPGGNYGYTF; CDR3 DNA: TGTGCCTGGGACCCAGGGGGAAACTATGGCTACACCTTC
J gene: TRBJ2-6; CDR3 length: 15; D gene: .; clone size: medium-sized; V gene: TRBV6-2/TRBV6-3; CDR3 protein: CASTSGTSGANVLTF; CDR3 DNA: TGTGCCAGCACATCCGGTACCTCTGGGGCCAACGTCCTGACTTTC
J gene: TRBJ2-1; CDR3 length: 14; D gene: TRBD2; clone size: .; V gene: TRBV28; CDR3 protein: CASQREGSHNEQFF; CDR3 DNA: TGTGCCAGCCAGCGGGAGGGCTCCCACAATGAGCAGTTCTTC
J gene: TRBJ1-1; CDR3 length: 17; D gene: .; clone size: many; V gene: TRBV19; CDR3 protein: CASSMGMNIMMNTEAFF; CDR3 DNA: TGTGCCAGTAGTATGGGGATGAACATTATGATGAACACTGAAGCTTTCTTT
J gene: TRBJ2-7; CDR3 length: 12; D gene: .; clone size: .; V gene: TRBV11-3; CDR3 protein: CASSLGKYEQYF; CDR3 DNA: TGTGCCAGCAGCTTAGGGAAATACGAGCAGTACTTC
J gene: TRBJ1-2; CDR3 length: 15; D gene: TRBD1; clone size: many; V gene: TRBV28; CDR3 protein: CASGKDRGRLSGYTF; CDR3 DNA: TGTGCCAGTGGAAAAGACAGGGGGCGGTTATCTGGCTACACCTTC
J gene: TRBJ2-1; CDR3 length: 15; D gene: TRBD1; clone size: many; V gene: TRBV7-9; CDR3 protein: CASSFRDRGFNEQFF; CDR3 DNA: TGTGCCAGCAGCTTCCGGGACAGGGGTTTCAATGAGCAGTTCTTC
J gene: TRBJ2-4; CDR3 length: 14; D gene: .; clone size: many; V gene: TRBV30; CDR3 protein: CAWSENGAKNIQYF; CDR3 DNA: TGTGCCTGGAGCGAAAACGGGGCCAAAAACATTCAGTACTTC
J gene: TRBJ2-1; CDR3 length: 16; D gene: .; clone size: many; V gene: TRBV6-1; CDR3 protein: CASSRGRGGGNNEQFF; CDR3 DNA: TGTGCCAGCAGCAGAGGAAGGGGAGGTGGGAACAATGAGCAGTTCTTC
J gene: TRBJ2-5; CDR3 length: 14; D gene: TRBD1; clone size: .; V gene: TRBV6-2/TRBV6-3; CDR3 protein: CASRDRLVKETQYF; CDR3 DNA: TGTGCCAGCAGGGACAGGCTAGTGAAAGAGACCCAGTACTTC
J gene: TRBJ2-3; CDR3 length: 15; D gene: TRBD2; clone size: many; V gene: TRBV11-1; CDR3 protein: CASSPRTSGGDTQYF; CDR3 DNA: TGTGCCAGCAGCCCCCGGACTAGCGGGGGAGATACGCAGTATTTT
J gene: TRBJ2-7; CDR3 length: 16; D gene: .; clone size: few; V gene: TRBV6-1; CDR3 protein: CASTPLSGRDTYEQYF; CDR3 DNA: TGTGCCAGCACCCCTCTCTCGGGGCGGGACACTTACGAGCAGTACTTC
J gene: TRBJ2-3; CDR3 length: 13; D gene: .; clone size: many; V gene: TRBV6-4; CDR3 protein: CASSDGVADTQYF; CDR3 DNA: TGTGCCAGCAGTGACGGGGTAGCAGATACGCAGTATTTT
J gene: TRBJ1-3; CDR3 length: 13; D gene: .; clone size: many; V gene: TRBV30; CDR3 protein: CAKSQGSGNTIYF; CDR3 DNA: TGTGCTAAATCTCAGGGCTCTGGAAACACCATATATTTT
J gene: TRBJ1-2; CDR3 length: 14; D gene: .; clone size: .; V gene: TRBV20-1; CDR3 protein: CSAREAGKSYGYTF; CDR3 DNA: TGCAGTGCTAGAGAGGCAGGGAAAAGCTATGGCTACACCTTC
J gene: TRBJ2-5; CDR3 length: 12; D gene: .; clone size: .; V gene: TRBV11-2; CDR3 protein: CTSSLIGETQYF; CDR3 DNA: TGTACCAGCAGCTTAATCGGTGAGACCCAGTACTTC
J gene: TRBJ2-2; CDR3 length: 12; D gene: .; clone size: many; V gene: TRBV14; CDR3 protein: CASSLTTGELFF; CDR3 DNA: TGTGCCAGCAGCCTCACCACCGGGGAGCTGTTTTTT
J gene: TRBJ2-2; CDR3 length: 20; D gene: TRBD2; clone size: many; V gene: TRBV3-1; CDR3 protein: CASSPPLHGLAGTYTGELFF; CDR3 DNA: TGTGCCAGCAGCCCCCCCCTGCATGGACTAGCGGGGACCTACACCGGGGAGCTGTTTTTT
J gene: TRBJ2-7; CDR3 length: 15; D gene: TRBD1; clone size: medium-sized; V gene: TRBV27; CDR3 protein: CASSLNRGQIGEQYF; CDR3 DNA: TGTGCCAGCAGTTTAAACAGGGGGCAGATAGGCGAGCAGTACTTC
J gene: TRBJ1-1; CDR3 length: 14; D gene: .; clone size: once; V gene: TRBV12-3/TRBV12-4; CDR3 protein: CASRRDSGDTEAFF; CDR3 DNA: TGTGCCAGCAGGAGAGATTCGGGGGACACTGAAGCTTTCTTT
J gene: TRBJ1-5; CDR3 length: 15; D gene: .; clone size: many; V gene: TRBV2; CDR3 protein: CASSPGQLSNQPQHF; CDR3 DNA: TGTGCCAGCAGCCCCGGGCAGCTTAGCAATCAGCCCCAGCATTTT
J gene: TRBJ2-7; CDR3 length: 15; D gene: TRBD2; clone size: many; V gene: TRBV3-1; CDR3 protein: CASSQGGGRGYEQYF; CDR3 DNA: TGTGCCAGCAGCCAAGGGGGCGGGAGGGGGTACGAGCAGTACTTC